This T cell receptor (beta chain) was obtained from a study of human T cells and chemical hapten exposure (dated by TCRdb to about 2021). About the study as a whole: For sensitization, 2% DPC in acetone was applied to a 2 cm by 2 cm area of upper inner arm skin. Patch testing was done on the upper back using Finn chambers containing 0.01% DPC, and results were scored after 6 days according to International Contact Dermatitis Research Group standards. Libraries were pooled for sequencing, and variation in per-sample TCR yields was attributed mainly to small differences in library volumes within the pool. Weekly therapeutic DPC doses were additionally applied to the scalp of patients throughout the approximately 23-week study period. Blood samples were taken from patients before sensitization (week 0) and at 2, 6 and about 24 weeks after DPC sensitization. In alopecia patients, the study followed how the peripheral blood TCR repertoire changed in vivo over primary and secondary sensitization to diphenylcyclopropenone (DPC), a hapten. Most of the patients in the cohort were female, and the cohort covered alopecia areata with under or over 50% scalp involvement, alopecia totalis and alopecia universalis. For TCR sequencing, blood came from 25 to 35 alopecia patients at anywhere from one to four time points (pre-sensitization, 2, 6 and 24 weeks).

Libraries were prepared through RACE. TCRdb records NextSeq 500 as the sequencer. During library preparation, unique molecular identifiers were attached to individual cDNA molecules so that TCRs could be counted in a quantitative, reproducible way. Both TCR alpha and TCR beta chains were sequenced from each blood RNA sample. The study's own analysis went as follows. A median of roughly 99,000 TCRs per sample was observed, with a range of about 23,224 to 700,000. The Decombinator software suite was used to annotate V, J and CDR3 in the TCR reads. To make PS versus PT1 abundance plots, every sample was subsampled to the same number of TCRs (28,000). TCRs were defined as expanded if absent before sensitization and observed at least eight times at the 2-week time point. The public reads were quality trimmed at Q25 with fastp and then assembled into clones with MiXCR by TCRdb, keeping productive beta chains. For every CDR3 protein sequence, its rows merge into one entry that carries the most common genes and DNA. TCRdb's processing, not the authors', yielded these V and J calls. This sample comprises about 200,000 distinct CDR3 sequences, approximately 26% of them detected only once. The ten largest clones capture around 2.5% of the sample.

The sample's time point, from its label and the paper: patch test 3, about 24 weeks after DPC sensitization. This specimen's treatment or condition label, interpreted: therapeutic diphenylcyclopropenone sensitization with weekly scalp DPC. Blood at each patch-test visit was drawn before the patch test was applied. Eligible patients were aged 18 to 70, diagnosed with alopecia, deemed suitable for DPC therapy, and excluded if pregnant. Total RNA was extracted from unfractionated whole blood that had been collected in Tempus Blood RNA tubes. Overall study results and their limits: Repeated subsampling changed both the strength of the expansion versus patch-test correlation and the threshold at which the correlation became significant. Patch test score correlated positively with the number of PT1 expanded TCRs, reaching significance at thresholds 8, 16 and 32 but not at 4. Because all patients had alopecia, a presumed autoimmune disease, the immune response of the patients might differ from that of healthy individuals. Significantly more large CDR3 similarity clusters were formed by expanded TCRs than by pre-sensitization or healthy control sets, consistent with antigen-driven responses. DPC sensitization did not change how many TCRs were above 1 in 1000 frequency, and no evidence was found of alterations in global repertoire structure.

In this sample, this clonotype turned up a few times. Its specific antigen is unknown. One base away there is no much larger clone; base qualities are not given. Source: whole blood, taken in connection with sensitization to the hapten diphenylcyclopropenone (DPC). The receptor comes from a woman aged 40 to 55 with alopecia areata. Some clones in this sample may be carry-over from other donors' samples.

CDR3 region: CASSQEWNKGEETQYF. The sequence in DNA is TGTGCCAGCAGCCAAGAATGGAACAAGGGAGAAGAGACCCAGTACTTC. This chain joins TRBV4-2 to TRBJ2-5, with TRBD2 as a weak D call on 5 bases. Cut back by 0 bases and 3 bases, the V and J ends lie 14 bases apart. The CDR3 numbers 16 residues from cysteine through phenylalanine. Only the CDR3 part of the read is kept: 48 bases, read in frame from the first base. CDR1 and CDR2, looked up from the germline V gene, are LGHNA and YNFKEQ.